Following are 2 T cell receptor beta chains from one sample sequenced in a study of identical twins. TCRdb recomputed calls from the 5' RACE reads with MiXCR, one row per CDR3 protein. Of about 520,000 distinct CDR3 sequences in the sample, about 20% were seen once. These records were also assigned to another study, of T cells expressing NK-cell markers.

The sample comprised CD4+ T cells sorted from blood. These receptors were obtained from a young woman in good health.

This clonotype came up many times. V and J are TRBV6-5 and TRBJ1-6; D unresolved. V gave up 4 bases and J gave up 10 bases, with 17 bases separating them. This CDR3 comprises 15 residues. The germline gives CDR1 MNHEY, CDR2 SVGAGI. The CDR3 here is CASSLDRRVVSPLHF. The CDR3 DNA is TGTGCCAGCAGTTTAGACCGACGGGTGGTCTCACCCCTCCACTTT.

The gene calls are TRBV28 and TRBJ1-1; perhaps TRBD1 as D (5 bases). Germline CDR1 MDHEN, CDR2 SYDVKM. The CDR3 is 15 residues long. Trimming removed 4 bases from V and 5 bases from J, with 17 bases in between. In nucleotides, the CDR3 is TGTGCCAGCAGTTCCCTCCGGGGCGGTGGGACTGAAGCTTTCTTT. Translation gives CASSSLRGGGTEAFF.